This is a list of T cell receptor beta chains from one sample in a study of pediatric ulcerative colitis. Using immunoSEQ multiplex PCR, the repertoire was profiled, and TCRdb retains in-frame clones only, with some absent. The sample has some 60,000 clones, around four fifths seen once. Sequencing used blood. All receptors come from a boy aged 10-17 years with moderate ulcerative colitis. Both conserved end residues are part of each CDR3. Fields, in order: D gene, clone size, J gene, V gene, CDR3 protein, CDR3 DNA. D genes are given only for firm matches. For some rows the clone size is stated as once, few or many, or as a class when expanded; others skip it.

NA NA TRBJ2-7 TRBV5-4 CASTWGPLGSYEQYF TGTGCCAGCACCTGGGGGCCTTTAGGCTCCTACGAGCAGTACTTC
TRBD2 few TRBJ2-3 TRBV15 CATSRVTGGPDTQYF TGTGCCACCAGCAGAGTCACGGGAGGGCCCGATACGCAGTATTTT
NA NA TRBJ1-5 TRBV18 CASSPKENQPQHF TGTGCCAGCTCACCAAAGGAAAATCAGCCCCAGCATTTT
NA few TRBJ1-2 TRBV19 CASSISGTNYGYTF TGTGCCAGTAGTATCTCTGGAACTAACTATGGCTACACCTTC
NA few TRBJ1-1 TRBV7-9 CALGGTPTEAFF TGTGCCCTTGGGGGGACTCCCACTGAAGCTTTCTTT
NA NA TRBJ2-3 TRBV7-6 CASSPMSLRRFSTDTQYF TGTGCCAGCAGCCCAATGAGTCTTAGAAGGTTTAGCACAGATACGCAGTATTTT
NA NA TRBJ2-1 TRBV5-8 CASSLGDRALAGVYNEQFF TGTGCCAGCAGCTTGGGGGACAGGGCCCTAGCGGGCGTTTACAATGAGCAGTTCTTC
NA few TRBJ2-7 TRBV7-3 CASSPYHTYEQYF TGTGCCAGCAGCCCTTATCACACCTACGAGCAGTACTTC
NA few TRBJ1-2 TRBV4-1 CASSQDPDNYGYTF TGCGCCAGCAGCCAAGATCCGGACAACTATGGCTACACCTTC
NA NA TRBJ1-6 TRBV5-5 CASSFKVSSYNSPLHF TGTGCCAGCAGCTTCAAAGTGAGCTCCTATAATTCACCCCTCCACTTT
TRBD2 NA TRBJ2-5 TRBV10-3 CATQLTGSGQETQYF TGTGCCACCCAATTAACTGGTAGCGGGCAAGAGACCCAGTACTTC
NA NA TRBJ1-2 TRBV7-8 CASSLAAALLNYGYTF TGTGCCAGCAGCTTAGCGGCAGCATTATTAAACTATGGCTACACCTTC
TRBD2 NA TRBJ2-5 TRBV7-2 CASSLPRMTSGGVRETQYF TGTGCCAGCAGCCTCCCCAGAATGACTAGCGGGGGGGTCAGGGAGACCCAGTACTTC
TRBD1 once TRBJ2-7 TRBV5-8 CASSERDRERVVHEQYF TGTGCCAGCAGCGAACGGGACAGGGAAAGGGTCGTCCACGAGCAGTACTTC
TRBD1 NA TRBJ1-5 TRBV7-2 CASSPDRGAQPQHF TGTGCCAGCAGCCCGGACAGGGGAGCTCAGCCCCAGCATTTT
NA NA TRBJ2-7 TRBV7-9 CASSLGRGTYEQYF TGTGCCAGCAGCTTAGGGAGGGGGACCTACGAGCAGTACTTC
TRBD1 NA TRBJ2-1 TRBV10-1 CASSDWDRGQDEQFF TGCGCCAGCAGTGATTGGGACAGGGGGCAGGATGAGCAGTTCTTC
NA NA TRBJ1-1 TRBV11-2 CASSLARGMNTEAFF TGTGCCAGCAGCTTAGCAAGAGGGATGAACACTGAAGCTTTCTTT
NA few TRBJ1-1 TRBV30 CAWDTSGVVNTEAFF TGTGCCTGGGACACATCAGGGGTAGTGAACACTGAAGCTTTCTTT